This T cell receptor (beta chain) stems from a study of blood T cell repertoires in COVID-19. In the authors' workflow: Quantification of nucleated cells was approximated via reference gene primer amplification. Method: immunoSEQ multiplex PCR; TCRdb's copy keeps in-frame clones and lacks some. D and trimming were read from the DNA, whereas the V and J calls and clone size are those reported in that table. The sample lists roughly 80,000 clones, more than 80% occurring once. Germline values: CDR1 KGHSH, CDR2 LQKENI. The V gene lost 3 bases and the J gene lost 3 bases, with 9 bases spanning the gap. This CDR3 has 14 amino acids. This clone was counted a few times.

This clonotype was sampled from a woman older than 75 with acute or convalescent COVID-19. This chain uses TRBV18 with TRBJ1-5, with D uncertain. Sequencing was performed on peripheral blood. The CDR3 coding sequence is TGTGCCAGCTCACCGAAGAGGGCCAATCAGCCCCAGCATTTT. Translated: CASSPKRANQPQHF.